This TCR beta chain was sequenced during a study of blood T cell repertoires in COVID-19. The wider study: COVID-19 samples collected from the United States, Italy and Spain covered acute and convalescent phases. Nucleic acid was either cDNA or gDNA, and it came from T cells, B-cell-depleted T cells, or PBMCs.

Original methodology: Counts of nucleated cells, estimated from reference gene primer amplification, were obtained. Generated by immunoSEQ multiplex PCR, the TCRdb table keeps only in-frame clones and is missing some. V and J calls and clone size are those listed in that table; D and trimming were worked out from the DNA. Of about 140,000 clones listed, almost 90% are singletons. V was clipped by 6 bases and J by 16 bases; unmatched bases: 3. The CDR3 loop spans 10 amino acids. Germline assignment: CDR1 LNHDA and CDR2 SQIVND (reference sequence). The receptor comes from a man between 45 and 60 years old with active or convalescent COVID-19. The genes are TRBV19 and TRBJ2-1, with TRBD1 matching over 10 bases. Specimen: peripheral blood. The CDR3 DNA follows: TGTGCCAGTAGGGGGACAGGGGTTTTCTTC. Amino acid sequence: CASRGTGVFF.